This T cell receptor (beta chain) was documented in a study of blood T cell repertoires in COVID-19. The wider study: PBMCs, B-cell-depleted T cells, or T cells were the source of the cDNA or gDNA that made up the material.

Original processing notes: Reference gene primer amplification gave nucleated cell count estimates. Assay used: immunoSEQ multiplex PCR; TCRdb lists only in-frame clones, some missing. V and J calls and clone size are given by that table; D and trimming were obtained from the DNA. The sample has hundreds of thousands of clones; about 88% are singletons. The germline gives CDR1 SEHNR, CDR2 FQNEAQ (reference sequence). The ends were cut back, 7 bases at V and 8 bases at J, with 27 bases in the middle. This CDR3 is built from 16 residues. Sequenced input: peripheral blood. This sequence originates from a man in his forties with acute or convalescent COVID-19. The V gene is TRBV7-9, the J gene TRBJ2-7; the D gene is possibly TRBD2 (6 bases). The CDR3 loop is CASTTAGTAGFGQQYF. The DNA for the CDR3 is TGTGCCAGCACCACCGCCGGGACGGCGGGATTTGGTCAGCAGTACTTC.